The TCR beta chain described here comes from a study of blood T cell repertoires in COVID-19. Study details: PBMCs, B-cell-depleted T cells, or T cells provided the cDNA or gDNA that made up the material.

The germline V gene encodes CDR1 MNHEY and CDR2 SMNVEV (reference sequence). This CDR3 has 11 residues. V lost 6 bases and J 7 bases, leaving 9 bases between the germline ends. This clone has just one count. Data came from immunoSEQ multiplex PCR; TCRdb stores just in-frame clones and leaves some out. Of roughly 320,000 clones in the sample, more than 75% were seen once. Participant-given clinical history determined each cohort assignment. Among Cohort 3 donors, those recovered had two negative PCRs, clearance, or symptom resolution. V and J are TRBV27 and TRBJ1-1; D remains unclear. The receptor was derived from a man between 25 and 39 years old who had recovered from COVID-19. Sequenced material: PBMCs or T cells enriched from blood (not recorded which). The CDR3 spells CASREYGEAFF. The CDR3 nucleotides read TGTGCCAGCAGAGAGTACGGTGAAGCTTTCTTT.